The clone carrying this TCR beta chain was recorded many times. This record comes from a study of early T cells in non-severe SARS-CoV-2 infection. Study summary: Sequenced material consisted of bulk RNA (from unsorted whole blood), and chains were unpaired.

The CDR3 covers 12 residues. CDR1 is DFQATT, CDR2 SNEGSKA, per germline (reference sequence). Trimming removed 3 bases from V and 5 bases from J, with 8 bases in between. Unique molecular identifiers were added to individual cDNA molecules. TCRdb ran MiXCR on the 5' RACE reads and lists one entry per CDR3 protein. The repertoire has tens of thousands of distinct CDR3 sequences, approximately 10% of them found once; the top ten carry approximately 5.9%. The V gene is TRBV20-1, the J gene TRBJ2-1, with D unresolved. This TCR was sampled from an adult who was a healthcare worker with PCR-confirmed SARS-CoV-2 infection or an uninfected control (not recorded which). Sequenced: whole blood. CDR3 DNA: TGCAGTGCTAGTCCGGGCCACAATGAGCAGTTCTTC. Protein sequence: CSASPGHNEQFF.